This T cell receptor (beta chain) was sequenced during a study of blood T cell repertoires in COVID-19. How the authors handled the data: Reference gene primers were amplified, and this amplification served to estimate nucleated cell counts. TCRdb keeps only in-frame clones here, not all; method: immunoSEQ multiplex PCR. V, J and clone size were drawn from that table, and D and trimming were deduced from the DNA. The sample has about 170,000 clones, roughly four fifths seen once; the top ten hold roughly 1.9%. Sequencing input: peripheral blood. The receptor's source is a woman aged 80 or older with acute or convalescent COVID-19.

CDR3 DNA: TGCGCCAGCAGCTTAGGGACAGGGGGCATTTACGAGCAGTACTTC. Protein product: CASSLGTGGIYEQYF. The rearrangement links TRBV5-1 to TRBJ2-7; 12 bases map to TRBD1. Germline CDR1 SGHRS, CDR2 YFSETQ. V shed 2 bases and J 4 bases; nucleotides not matched to a gene: 4. This CDR3 has 15 amino acids.